The clone carrying this T cell receptor beta chain was seen once. The antigen is undetermined. This CDR3 has 13 residues. Germline-derived CDR1 and CDR2 are SQVTM and ANQGSEA. The assay was immunoSEQ multiplex PCR, and TCRdb's table has in-frame clones only and misses some. The sample holds approximately 140,000 clones; under 95% are singletons and the top ten take 2.8%. This entry belongs to a study of T cell responses to AZD1222 COVID-19 vaccine. Study-wide points: Spike regions recognized by vaccine-associated CD4 TCRs spanned the protein, led by 160-218 and 743-854.

The chain has TRBV29-1 and TRBJ1-4; a possible D gene is TRBD1 (6 bases). The source was peripheral blood, collected on day 0 of MenACWY control vaccination. The receptor was isolated from an adult in good health. The CDR3 spells CSGTTGPNEKLFF. The CDR3 region has the DNA TGCAGTGGGACGACAGGCCCTAATGAAAAACTGTTTTTT.